This is a list of T cell receptor beta chains from one sample in a study of beta chain features in type 1 diabetes. Produced via immunoSEQ multiplex PCR; TCRdb's table is partial and in-frame only. The table includes fewer than 350,000 clones, 15% detected once. Input material: naive CD4+ T cells from blood. These receptors originate from a young man with type 1 diabetes. Both conserved end residues are part of each CDR3. The order of the fields is clone size, J gene, D gene, V gene, CDR3 protein, CDR3 DNA. The D gene is left open where the match is weak. Clone size is given for some rows only: seen once, a few or many times, or a class if the clone is expanded.

size: few
J: TRBJ1-1
D: NA
V: TRBV18
CDR3: CASSATRTEAFF
DNA: TGTGCCAGCTCAGCTACGAGGACTGAAGCTTTCTTT

size: few
J: TRBJ1-6
D: TRBD1
V: TRBV30
CDR3: CAWVGQGIAPLHF
DNA: TGTGCCTGGGTAGGACAGGGTATAGCACCCCTCCACTTT

size: NA
J: TRBJ2-7
D: NA
V: TRBV19
CDR3: CASSVPGQSYEQYF
DNA: TGTGCCAGTAGTGTCCCTGGGCAGTCGTACGAGCAGTACTTC

size: NA
J: TRBJ2-3
D: NA
V: TRBV7-2
CDR3: CASSLDDSTWDTQYF
DNA: TGTGCCAGCAGCTTAGATGACTCCACCTGGGATACGCAGTATTTT

size: NA
J: TRBJ2-1
D: TRBD1
V: TRBV6-5
CDR3: CASSDRDILNEQFF
DNA: TGTGCCAGCAGCGACAGGGATATCCTCAATGAGCAGTTCTTC

size: few
J: TRBJ1-1
D: NA
V: TRBV30
CDR3: CAWSVQTTVNTEAFF
DNA: TGTGCCTGGAGTGTTCAAACGACAGTGAACACTGAAGCTTTCTTT

size: NA
J: TRBJ1-5
D: NA
V: TRBV19
CDR3: CASSIVGNQPQHF
DNA: TGTGCCAGTAGTATAGTCGGGAATCAGCCCCAGCATTTT

size: few
J: TRBJ2-4
D: TRBD2
V: TRBV6-6
CDR3: CASVWGGLAKNIQYF
DNA: TGTGCCTCAGTGTGGGGAGGGCTAGCCAAAAACATTCAGTACTTC

size: NA
J: TRBJ1-1
D: NA
V: TRBV6-6
CDR3: CASSLRGNTEAFF
DNA: TGTGCCAGCAGTTTGCGGGGGAACACTGAAGCTTTCTTT

size: few
J: TRBJ2-2
D: TRBD1
V: TRBV28
CDR3: CAVPGTGGRGGTGELFF
DNA: TGTGCCGTCCCCGGGACAGGGGGCCGAGGCGGCACCGGGGAGCTGTTTTTT

size: NA
J: TRBJ2-7
D: NA
V: TRBV28
CDR3: CASSSSYEQYF
DNA: TGTGCCAGCAGTTCGAGCTACGAGCAGTACTTC

size: NA
J: TRBJ1-5
D: NA
V: TRBV29-1
CDR3: CSVEGSPNQPQHF
DNA: TGCAGCGTTGAGGGCAGCCCCAATCAGCCCCAGCATTTT

size: NA
J: TRBJ2-5
D: NA
V: TRBV5-1
CDR3: CASSLEGQGETQYF
DNA: TGCGCCAGCAGCTTGGAAGGTCAGGGAGAGACCCAGTACTTC

size: NA
J: TRBJ1-2
D: TRBD1
V: TRBV28
CDR3: CASRPPDRVYGYTF
DNA: TGTGCCAGCAGACCCCCAGACAGGGTCTATGGCTACACCTTC

size: NA
J: TRBJ1-2
D: TRBD1
V: TRBV5-1
CDR3: CASSYRGREDGYTF
DNA: TGCGCCAGCAGCTACAGGGGGCGAGAGGATGGCTACACCTTC

size: NA
J: TRBJ2-1
D: TRBD2
V: TRBV30
CDR3: CAWSTGTSGRAGYNEQFF
DNA: TGTGCCTGGAGCACCGGGACTAGCGGGAGGGCCGGGTACAATGAGCAGTTCTTC

size: few
J: TRBJ2-6
D: NA
V: TRBV7-2
CDR3: CASSPSPSGLPSGANVLTF
DNA: TGTGCCAGCAGCCCGAGCCCCTCAGGACTACCGTCTGGGGCCAACGTCCTGACTTTC

size: NA
J: TRBJ2-3
D: TRBD1
V: TRBV9
CDR3: CASSEGGQGRPTDTQYF
DNA: TGTGCCAGCAGCGAAGGGGGACAGGGACGACCCACAGATACGCAGTATTTT

size: few
J: TRBJ2-3
D: TRBD2
V: TRBV5-4
CDR3: CASSLGTRFGDTQYF
DNA: TGTGCCAGCAGCTTGGGGACTAGATTTGGGGATACGCAGTATTTT

size: few
J: TRBJ1-2
D: NA
V: TRBV11-2
CDR3: CASLKTGHGYTF
DNA: TGTGCCAGCTTAAAAACAGGTCATGGCTACACCTTC

size: few
J: TRBJ1-1
D: NA
V: TRBV5-4
CDR3: CASSTVDTEAFF
DNA: TGTGCCAGCAGCACAGTAGACACTGAAGCTTTCTTT

size: few
J: TRBJ1-1
D: NA
V: TRBV2
CDR3: CASSISYAMNTEAFF
DNA: TGTGCCAGCAGTATTTCCTACGCCATGAACACTGAAGCTTTCTTT

size: NA
J: TRBJ2-5
D: TRBD2
V: TRBV7-9
CDR3: CASSPILTSGETQYF
DNA: TGTGCCAGCAGCCCAATCCTGACTAGCGGGGAGACCCAGTACTTC

size: NA
J: TRBJ1-1
D: NA
V: TRBV4-2
CDR3: CASSQEGGGAFF
DNA: TGTGCCAGCAGCCAAGAGGGAGGCGGAGCTTTCTTT

size: few
J: TRBJ2-7
D: NA
V: TRBV28
CDR3: CASSSGGGDEQYF
DNA: TGTGCCAGCAGTTCTGGAGGGGGCGACGAGCAGTACTTC

size: few
J: TRBJ2-7
D: TRBD1
V: TRBV7-9
CDR3: CASSLAGTGNEQYF
DNA: TGTGCCAGCAGCTTAGCCGGGACAGGGAACGAGCAGTACTTC

size: few
J: TRBJ2-7
D: NA
V: TRBV7-9
CDR3: CASSFDSREENF
DNA: TGTGCCAGCAGTTTCGACTCCCGTGAGGAGAACTTC

size: many
J: TRBJ1-1
D: NA
V: TRBV23-1
CDR3: CASSHRDLAFF
DNA: TGCGCCAGCAGTCACCGGGATCTAGCTTTCTTT

size: few
J: TRBJ2-3
D: TRBD1
V: TRBV7-9
CDR3: CASSLPGQGADTTDTQYF
DNA: TGTGCCAGCAGCTTACCTGGACAGGGCGCCGACACAACAGATACGCAGTATTTT

size: few
J: TRBJ1-1
D: NA
V: TRBV7-9
CDR3: CASSSRDMRPGTEAFF
DNA: TGTGCCAGCAGCTCCCGGGACATGCGCCCGGGCACTGAAGCTTTCTTT

size: NA
J: TRBJ2-1
D: TRBD2
V: TRBV30
CDR3: CAWSGTSGRANEQFF
DNA: TGTGCCTGGAGTGGGACTAGCGGGAGAGCTAATGAGCAGTTCTTC

size: NA
J: TRBJ1-5
D: NA
V: TRBV19
CDR3: CASGILRGQPQHF
DNA: TGTGCCAGCGGGATCCTTCGGGGTCAGCCCCAGCATTTT

size: NA
J: TRBJ2-3
D: TRBD2
V: TRBV28
CDR3: CASVLAGGLDTQYF
DNA: TGTGCCAGCGTCCTAGCGGGGGGCCTAGATACGCAGTATTTT

size: NA
J: TRBJ2-3
D: NA
V: TRBV30
CDR3: CAWSVRASETDTQYF
DNA: TGTGCCTGGAGTGTGAGGGCTAGCGAGACAGATACGCAGTATTTT

size: NA
J: TRBJ2-5
D: TRBD2
V: TRBV5-1
CDR3: CASSPGTIQETQYF
DNA: TGCGCCAGCAGCCCCGGGACTATACAAGAGACCCAGTACTTC

size: few
J: TRBJ2-2
D: NA
V: TRBV11-2
CDR3: CASTLYGELFF
DNA: TGTGCCAGCACCCTTTACGGGGAGCTGTTTTTT

size: few
J: TRBJ2-3
D: NA
V: TRBV30
CDR3: CAWSVRADTQYF
DNA: TGTGCCTGGAGTGTGAGGGCAGATACGCAGTATTTT

size: NA
J: TRBJ1-5
D: NA
V: TRBV30
CDR3: CAWGPGQTSNQPQHF
DNA: TGTGCCTGGGGGCCTGGGCAGACTAGCAATCAGCCCCAGCATTTT

size: few
J: TRBJ2-5
D: TRBD2
V: TRBV11-2
CDR3: CASSRGLAGVRVETQYF
DNA: TGTGCCAGCAGCCGGGGGCTAGCGGGTGTTCGGGTTGAGACCCAGTACTTC

size: NA
J: TRBJ2-3
D: TRBD2
V: TRBV15
CDR3: CATSVLLAGDVSDTQYF
DNA: TGTGCCACCAGCGTACTACTAGCGGGAGACGTTTCAGATACGCAGTATTTT

size: few
J: TRBJ2-7
D: NA
V: TRBV4-3
CDR3: CASSQDLGGYEQYF
DNA: TGCGCCAGCAGCCAAGATCTCGGCGGTTACGAGCAGTACTTC

size: NA
J: TRBJ2-6
D: NA
V: TRBV9
CDR3: CASSTRGPGANVLTF
DNA: TGTGCCAGCAGCACCCGAGGGCCTGGGGCCAACGTCCTGACTTTC

size: NA
J: TRBJ1-1
D: NA
V: TRBV23-1
CDR3: CATPPNRQVYTEAFF
DNA: TGCGCCACCCCTCCTAATCGACAGGTATACACTGAAGCTTTCTTT

size: few
J: TRBJ2-3
D: TRBD2
V: TRBV7-9
CDR3: CASSFGPGLAELDTQYF
DNA: TGTGCCAGCAGCTTCGGTCCGGGACTAGCGGAACTAGATACGCAGTATTTT

size: NA
J: TRBJ2-2
D: TRBD2
V: TRBV5-1
CDR3: CASSSDRAGAGELFF
DNA: TGCGCCAGCAGCTCAGACCGAGCGGGGGCCGGGGAGCTGTTTTTT

size: NA
J: TRBJ2-7
D: TRBD2
V: TRBV4-2
CDR3: CASSQDWTSGSHEQYF
DNA: TGTGCCAGCAGCCAAGATTGGACTAGCGGGAGCCACGAGCAGTACTTC

size: few
J: TRBJ2-5
D: NA
V: TRBV20-1
CDR3: CSAVVRETQYF
DNA: TGCAGTGCGGTAGTCCGGGAGACCCAGTACTTC

size: NA
J: TRBJ1-1
D: NA
V: TRBV30
CDR3: CAWSAYPSSEAFF
DNA: TGTGCCTGGAGTGCCTATCCGTCCTCTGAAGCTTTCTTT

size: NA
J: TRBJ2-7
D: TRBD1
V: TRBV30
CDR3: CAWSGTGSYEQYF
DNA: TGTGCCTGGAGTGGGACAGGGTCTTACGAGCAGTACTTC

size: NA
J: TRBJ2-4
D: NA
V: TRBV5-5
CDR3: CASSYFGSNIQYF
DNA: TGTGCCAGCAGCTACTTCGGTTCAAACATTCAGTACTTC

size: few
J: TRBJ1-1
D: NA
V: TRBV2
CDR3: CASSEAQGTEAFF
DNA: TGTGCCAGCAGTGAAGCGCAGGGAACTGAAGCTTTCTTT

size: NA
J: TRBJ2-3
D: NA
V: TRBV9
CDR3: CASSVRLVAGDTQYF
DNA: TGTGCCAGCAGCGTGAGGCTGGTCGCGGGAGATACGCAGTATTTT

size: few
J: TRBJ2-1
D: TRBD2
V: TRBV28
CDR3: CASSLPSAGRPQIF
DNA: TGTGCCAGCAGTTTACCCTCAGCGGGGAGGCCCCAGATCTTC

size: few
J: TRBJ2-7
D: NA
V: TRBV29-1
CDR3: CSAKLRFHYEQYF
DNA: TGCAGCGCGAAACTTCGGTTCCACTACGAGCAGTACTTC

size: NA
J: TRBJ1-1
D: NA
V: TRBV6-5
CDR3: CASSYLRRLGNTEAFF
DNA: TGTGCCAGCAGTTACCTTAGAAGACTAGGGAACACTGAAGCTTTCTTT

size: few
J: TRBJ2-4
D: TRBD1
V: TRBV27
CDR3: CASSLRYRGLKNIQYF
DNA: TGTGCCAGCAGTTTACGATACAGGGGTTTGAAAAACATTCAGTACTTC

size: few
J: TRBJ2-7
D: TRBD2
V: TRBV4-3
CDR3: CASSRWASGTSGVEQYF
DNA: TGCGCCAGCAGCCGATGGGCATCCGGGACTAGCGGGGTCGAGCAGTACTTC

size: few
J: TRBJ2-1
D: TRBD2
V: TRBV2
CDR3: CASSGLAGVYEQFF
DNA: TGTGCCAGCAGTGGACTAGCGGGAGTTTATGAGCAGTTCTTC

size: NA
J: TRBJ2-7
D: TRBD1
V: TRBV2
CDR3: CASKGTGGYEQYF
DNA: TGTGCCAGCAAGGGTACAGGGGGCTACGAGCAGTACTTC